The clone carrying this TCR beta chain showed up just a few times. Preparation of the TCRbeta library was carried out with unique molecular identifiers. In TCRdb, the PCR reads were re-called with MiXCR into one record per CDR3 protein. The sample consists of more than 450,000 distinct CDR3 sequences, approximately 20% of them appearing once. This sample stems from a study of T-cell reconstitution after alpha-beta-depleted transplantation in children. Trimming cost V 0 bases and J 5 bases; bases outside gene matches: 3. Germline V gives CDR1 SGDLS, CDR2 YYNGEE. This CDR3 region has 15 residues. The sequencing here drew on PBMCs from the stem cell graft donor, taken from the stem cell graft. This clonotype originated in a human donor who donated a stem cell graft to a child with acute lymphoblastic leukemia. The chain joins TRBV9 to TRBJ2-3; 10 bases are shared with TRBD2. The CDR3 loop reads CASSVEGLALDTQYF. The CDR3 bases are TGTGCCAGCAGCGTAGAGGGACTAGCGTTAGATACGCAGTATTTT.